Listed here are 17 T cell receptor beta chains from one sample, sequenced in a study of PD-1 blockade in classical Hodgkin lymphoma. Each patient relapsed following autologous stem cell transplantation, and prior brentuximab vedotin exposure differed. The data were produced by immunoSEQ multiplex PCR, yet TCRdb's version contains in-frame clones alone and is incomplete. The table records 22,000 or so clones, around 80% of them present only once. Sequenced here: peripheral blood mononuclear cells (PBMCs), sampled before the second cycle of nivolumab. The receptor source for this set is a human donor with classical Hodgkin lymphoma.

V gene TRBV6-5 combines with J gene TRBJ2-5; the match to TRBD1 covers 11 bases. The germline V gene encodes CDR1 MNHEY and CDR2 SVGAGI. This CDR3 has 16 residues. J gave up 5 bases and V 2 bases, and 7 bases lay outside the gene matches. As DNA, the CDR3 is TGTGCCAGCAGTTACGGGACAGGGGGTTTTAGGGAGACCCAGTACTTC. Translation: CASSYGTGGFRETQYF.

This clone was observed a handful of times. The chain uses TRBV30 and TRBJ1-5, with 9 nucleotides matching TRBD1. The CDR3 is made up of 15 amino acids. Unmatched junction bases numbered 9, after V lost 5 bases and J lost 4 bases. The germline V gene encodes CDR1 GTSNPN and CDR2 SVGIG (reference sequence). The CDR3 bases are TGTGCCTGGGATACAGGGGGCGGACAAAATCAGCCCCAGCATTTT. It codes for CAWDTGGGQNQPQHF. Complete variable domain (other parts from reference TRBV30 and TRBJ1-5): SQTIHQWPATLVQPVGSPLSLECTVEGTSNPNLYWYRQAAGRGLQLLFYSVGIGQISSEVPQNLSASRPQDRQFILSSKKLLLSDSGFYLCAWDTGGGQNQPQHFGDGTRLSIL.

CDR3 sequence: CASSIDWNSPLHF. The CDR3 coding sequence is TGCGCCAGCAGCATTGACTGGAATTCACCCCTCCACTTT. The chain has TRBV5-1 and TRBJ1-6; unclear D gene. V lost 4 bases and J lost 7, with 9 bases in between. In germline, CDR1 is SGHRS, CDR2 YFSETQ. This CDR3 is built from 13 residues.

This rearrangement joins TRBV4-3 to TRBJ2-3; TRBD1 aligns across 7 bases. The trim removed 1 base at V and 8 bases at J, leaving 9 bases unmatched. Germline loops: CDR1 LGHNA, CDR2 YSLEER. This CDR3 is 15 amino acids long. As DNA, the CDR3 is TGCGCCAGCAGCCAAGGGGGGACAGATTGGGGTACGCAGTATTTT. Amino acids: CASSQGGTDWGTQYF.

J is TRBJ1-6 and V is TRBV7-9; perhaps TRBD1 as D (5 bases). The CDR3 consists of 14 residues. V lost 1 base, J lost 7 bases, and 8 bases lay in between. CDR1 and CDR2 from the germline V gene are SEHNR and FQNEAQ (reference sequence). CDR3 amino acids: CASSLDGTNSPLHF. The CDR3 DNA reads TGTGCCAGCAGCTTAGACGGGACCAATTCACCCCTCCACTTT.

This rearrangement joins TRBV6-1 to TRBJ1-3; no clear D gene. The length of the CDR3 is 16 residues. The V end lost 0 bases, the J end lost 0 bases, and 9 bases lay between the germline ends. Germline lookup yields CDR1 MNHNS and CDR2 SASEGT. CDR3 in amino acids: CASSEAAVFSGNTIYF. The CDR3 bases are TGTGCCAGCAGTGAAGCGGCGGTGTTCTCTGGAAACACCATATATTTT.

The CDR3 loop reads CASTTEVPGYTF. The CDR3 region has the DNA TGTGCCAGCACAACTGAAGTACCTGGCTACACCTTC. The chain employs TRBV6-6 and TRBJ1-2; D is unclear. The CDR3 contains 12 residues. Looked up from germline, CDR1 is MNHNY and CDR2 is SVGAGI (reference sequence). With 7 bases removed from V and 7 bases from J, the gap between germline ends came to 13 bases.

This clone was counted only a few times. V and J are TRBV7-9 and TRBJ2-2, with D possibly being TRBD1 (5 bases). The CDR3 contains 16 residues. Germline lookup yields CDR1 SEHNR and CDR2 FQNEAQ (reference sequence). The V and J ends lost 7 bases and 0 bases respectively, with 15 bases between them. CDR3 sequence reads: CASIPQGAANTGELFF. Here the CDR3 DNA reads TGTGCCAGCATCCCTCAAGGGGCGGCGAACACCGGGGAGCTGTTTTTT.

The chain recombines TRBV28 with TRBJ2-1; D is perhaps TRBD1 (6 bases). In germline, CDR1 is MDHEN, CDR2 SYDVKM. V lost 5 bases to trimming and J lost 8 bases, with 10 bases between them. CDR3 size: 12 residues. This chain's CDR3 is CASSKQGDEQFF. The CDR3 nucleotides read TGTGCCAGCAGTAAACAGGGCGATGAGCAGTTCTTC.

This chain connects TRBV5-1 to TRBJ2-1; 9 nucleotides align to TRBD1. Germline trimming cut 5 bases from V and 7 bases from J; bases unmatched to any gene: 10. The CDR3 runs 15 residues. Looked up from germline, CDR1 is SGHRS and CDR2 is YFSETQ. CDR3 residues: CASRSTGGVQNEQFF. The CDR3 coding sequence is TGCGCCAGCAGGTCGACAGGGGGAGTACAGAATGAGCAGTTCTTC.

V usage is TRBV29-1 and J usage is TRBJ2-7; 9 nucleotides line up with TRBD1. Germline values: CDR1 SQVTM, CDR2 ANQGSEA. Trimming at V came to 6 bases and at J to 3 bases, leaving 9 bases not matched to a gene. This CDR3 has 14 residues. In DNA form, the CDR3 reads TGCAGCGTCGGGGAACAGGGGGCGATCTACGAGCAGTACTTC. It yields the protein CSVGEQGAIYEQYF.

The V call is TRBV14, the J call TRBJ2-3; D possibly corresponds to TRBD1 (5 bases). The CDR3 runs to 12 residues. Trimming removed 0 bases at V and 8 bases at J, with 6 bases between. Germline loops: CDR1 SGHDN, CDR2 FVKESK. The CDR3 loop reads CASSQDRGTQYF. In DNA form, the CDR3 reads TGTGCCAGCAGCCAAGATAGGGGTACGCAGTATTTT. Full variable domain (remainder filled in from reference TRBV14 and TRBJ2-3): EAGVTQFPSHSVIEKGQTVTLRCDPISGHDNLYWYRRVMGKEIKFLLHFVKESKQDESGMPNNRFLAERTGGTYSTLKVQPAELEDSGVYFCASSQDRGTQYFGPGTRLTVL.

The rearrangement joins TRBV9 to TRBJ2-3; D ambiguous. The CDR3 has 15 residues. Germline V gene lookup returns CDR1 SGDLS and CDR2 YYNGEE. V was cut by 0 bases and J by 1 base, with 9 bases left in between. The CDR3 loop reads CASSVETSGTDTQYF. The CDR3 DNA reads as TGTGCCAGCAGCGTAGAGACCTCGGGCACAGATACGCAGTATTTT.

The rearrangement links TRBV6-1 to TRBJ2-3, with 7 bases fitting TRBD1. CDR1 and CDR2 (germline): MNHNS, SASEGT. This CDR3 spans 14 amino acids. V lost 4 bases, J lost 4 bases, and 5 bases stayed unmatched. CDR3 DNA sequence: TGTGCCAGCAGTGCGACAGGGTGGGCAGATACGCAGTATTTT. Amino acids: CASSATGWADTQYF.

The count of this clone is one. The chain has TRBV6-5 and TRBJ2-1; D perhaps matches TRBD1 (5 bases). Trimming took off 8 bases at V and 7 bases at J, with 9 bases between the two ends. The CDR3 spans 11 residues. CDR1 and CDR2 (germline): MNHEY, SVGAGI. CDR3 nucleotide sequence: TGTGCCAGCCGCAGGGTGAATGAGCAGTTCTTC. This sequence encodes CASRRVNEQFF.

The CDR3 DNA reads TGCGCCAGCAGCTTGTGGGAGAACACCGGGGAGCTGTTTTTT. Translation gives CASSLWENTGELFF. The rearrangement links TRBV5-1 to TRBJ2-2; D remains ambiguous. Germline V lookup: CDR1 SGHRS, CDR2 YFSETQ. The germline V and J ends were trimmed by 1 base and 1 base, with 5 bases remaining between them. The CDR3 loop spans 14 amino acids.

This rearrangement joins TRBV2 to TRBJ2-1; 8 nucleotides line up with TRBD2. V lost 3 bases and J lost 9; bases outside the gene matches: 16. Germline assignment: CDR1 SNHLY and CDR2 FYNNEI. This CDR3 is built from 17 residues. CDR3 bases: TGTGCCAGCAGTGACCCCTCCCGAGCGGGAGTTGGCGGTGAGCAGTTCTTC. Protein product: CASSDPSRAGVGGEQFF.